This T cell receptor (beta chain) is from a study of cytomegalovirus exposure and HLA in healthy donors. Whole-study results and caveats: While the bulk of TCR sequences proved rare, some public TCRs turned up in many donors. Later genetic work tied a missense DCLRE1C variant to beta-chain V and J trimming.

Likely unrecorded immune exposures existed in these nominally healthy donors. Trimming cost V 1 base and J 5 bases, with 3 bases left between them. The CDR3 is made up of 11 amino acids. Germline V gene lookup returns CDR1 GTSNPN and CDR2 SVGIG (reference sequence). Primers: 60 Vbeta forward and 13 Jbeta reverse. Profiled with immunoSEQ multiplex PCR; TCRdb holds only in-frame clones, not every one. The sample carries more than 200,000 clones, roughly 85% recorded once. To note about this clone: No antigen is known for it.

The source material was PBMCs. This chain links TRBV30 with TRBJ2-1, with unresolved D. The TCR sequence derives from a young man in good health and CMV-seronegative. In nucleotides, the CDR3 is TGTGCCTGGAGTGGTAACAATGAGCAGTTCTTC. This translates into CAWSGNNEQFF.